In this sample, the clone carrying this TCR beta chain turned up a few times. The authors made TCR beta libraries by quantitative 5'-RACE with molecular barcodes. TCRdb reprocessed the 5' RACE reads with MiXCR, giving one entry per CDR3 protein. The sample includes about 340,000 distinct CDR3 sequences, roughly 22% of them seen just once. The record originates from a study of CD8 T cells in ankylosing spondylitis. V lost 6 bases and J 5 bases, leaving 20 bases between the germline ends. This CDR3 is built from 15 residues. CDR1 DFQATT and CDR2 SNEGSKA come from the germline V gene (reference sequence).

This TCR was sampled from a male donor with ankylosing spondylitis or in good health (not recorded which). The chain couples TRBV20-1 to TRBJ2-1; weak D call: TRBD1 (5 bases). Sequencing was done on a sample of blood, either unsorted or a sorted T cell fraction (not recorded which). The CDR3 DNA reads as TGCAGTGCCCTCGGCCTTTGGACATCCCACAATGAGCAGTTCTTC. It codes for CSALGLWTSHNEQFF.